The 27 T cell receptor beta chains in this list originate from one sample, sequenced in a study of blood T cells in healthy people across ages (dated by TCRdb to between 2015 and 2017). Library method: 5' RACE. TCRdb lists the instrument as Illumina HiSeq 2500. A second roughly 6 to 11 cycle PCR used a sample-barcoded 5' primer and a J-beta primer mix. The public sequencing data were trimmed at Q25 with fastp and processed into clonotypes with MiXCR by TCRdb, which kept only in-frame beta chains. Entries are consolidated by CDR3 protein sequence, retaining the most common genes and DNA. For this sample there are roughly 700,000 distinct CDR3 sequences; approximately 29% appear just once. The ten largest clones represent 15% of the sample. Sequencing input: blood. These receptors originate from an elderly woman in good health. Donor details come from another sample of the same person, matched by shared clones.

With regard to this clonotype: This clone may be a read error of a much larger clone one base away. The chain has TRBV20-1 and TRBJ1-6; D is uncertain. Germline V gene data show CDR1 as DFQATT and CDR2 as SNEGSKA (reference sequence). The CDR3 length is 13 residues. With 3 bases removed from V and 10 bases from J, the gap between germline ends came to 13 bases. This CDR3 reads CSASQPEGSPLHF. The CDR3 region has the DNA TGCAGTGCTAGCCAGCCGGAAGGGTCACCCCTCCACTTT.

With regard to this clonotype: One end of the junction is discordant with germline, which a read error may explain. This chain uses TRBV6-6 with TRBJ2-5, with 9 bases that match TRBD2. The germline V gene encodes CDR1 MNHNY and CDR2 SVGAGI (reference sequence). This CDR3 is built from 13 residues. The CDR3 protein is CASMRGGQETKYF. In nucleotides, the CDR3 is TGTGCAAGTATGCGGGGGGGCCAAGAGACCAAGTACTTC.

A remark on this clonotype: A much larger clonotype is one base distant, so this may be a read error. The rearrangement joins TRBV10-3 to TRBJ2-5, with 11 bases matching TRBD2. Germline CDR1 and CDR2: ENHRY and SYGVKD. V dropped 2 bases and J dropped 2; count of bases not matched to a gene: 7. The CDR3 sequence is 17 residues long. In nucleotides, the CDR3 is TGTGCCATCAGTGAGCCGAAGGGACTAGCGGTACAAGAGACCCAGTACTTC. It yields the protein CAISEPKGLAVQETQYF.

In nucleotides, the CDR3 is TGCACCAGCAGCCAAGCTATCCACAAACCCACGGCAGGGGAACACTATGGCTACACCTTC. This codes for CTSSQAIHKPTAGEHYGYTF. The chain carries TRBV1 and TRBJ1-2; the D call TRBD1 from the table was never checked on the DNA. TRBV1 counts as a pseudogene. The CDR3 runs 20 residues.

In the case of this clonotype: A junction end diverges from the germline sequence, so it may reflect a read error. The chain uses TRBV24-1 and TRBJ1-1; 7 bases align to TRBD1. The CDR3 has 12 residues. Germline V gene sequence: CDR1 KGHDR, CDR2 SFDVKD. DNA of the CDR3: TGTGCCACCGGTGATCCGACAGGGGAAGCTTTCTTT. It encodes CATGDPTGEAFF.

The V call is TRBV2, the J call TRBJ2-1, with 7 bases identical to TRBD2. Germline V gene lookup returns CDR1 SNHLY and CDR2 FYNNEI. V dropped 3 bases and J dropped 6; count of bases not matched to a gene: 8. The CDR3 runs to 15 residues. CDR3 sequence reads: CASSERQGGSNEQFF. The CDR3 DNA reads as TGTGCCAGCAGTGAGCGGCAGGGAGGGAGCAATGAGCAGTTCTTC. Based on the CDR3 plus reference TRBV2 and TRBJ2-1, the full variable domain is EPEVTQTPSHQVTQMGQEVILRCVPISNHLYFYWYRQILGQKVEFLVSFYNNEISEKSEIFDDQFSVERPDGSNFTLKIRSTKLEDSAMYFCASSERQGGSNEQFFGPGTRLTVL.

Worth noting for this clonotype: It may be a read error: a sequence one base away is much more abundant. The V and J genes are TRBV20-1 and TRBJ2-1; D might be TRBD2 (6 bases). Trimming took off 7 bases at V and 4 bases at J, with 17 bases between the two ends. The CDR3 totals 14 residues. Per the germline V gene, CDR1 is DFQATT and CDR2 is SNEGSKA (reference sequence). CDR3 bases: TGCAGTGTGGCTGGCGGGGACGGATACAATGAGCAGTTCTTC. This translates into CSVAGGDGYNEQFF.

On this clonotype itself: Being one base from a much bigger clone, this may be a read error. The rearrangement uses TRBV20-1 and TRBJ2-7; 7 nucleotides agree with TRBD1. The germline gives CDR1 DFQATT, CDR2 SNEGSKA (reference sequence). This CDR3 spans 14 amino acids. Trimming took 6 bases from V and 7 from J; bases not matched to a gene: 15. CDR3 nucleotide sequence: TGCAGTGCCGAACTAAGGGGGCTGAGGAATGAGCAGTACTTC. This translates into CSAELRGLRNEQYF.

This clonotype was counted ten times or more. The chain carries TRBV20-1 and TRBJ1-2; D possibly corresponds to TRBD1 (5 bases). Trimming cost V 3 bases and J 5 bases, with 10 bases left between them. Germline V gene data show CDR1 as DFQATT and CDR2 as SNEGSKA (reference sequence). This CDR3 comprises 12 residues. The CDR3 region has the DNA TGCAGTGCTAGCGGCGGGGGGTATGGCTACACCTTC. Translated, it gives CSASGGGYGYTF.

As to this clonotype: One end of the junction fails to match germline, which may point to a read error. The chain recombines TRBV7-2 with TRBJ2-1, with 7 bases fitting TRBD2. CDR1 and CDR2 from the germline V gene are SGHTA and FQGNSA. This CDR3 region has 12 residues. CDR3 loop: CASSLAAHEQFF. The CDR3, as DNA: TGTGCCAGCAGCCTAGCGGCCCATGAGCAGTTCTTC.

The chain has TRBV30 and TRBJ1-1; 8 positions agree with TRBD1. The V gene's germline CDR1 is GTSNPN and CDR2 SVGIG (reference sequence). The CDR3 sequence is 13 residues long. Trimming took 3 bases from V and 4 from J; bases not matched to a gene: 4. CDR3 nucleotide sequence: TGTGCCTGGAGGAGGACAGGGATCACTGAAGCTTTCTTT. It translates to CAWRRTGITEAFF. The variable domain in full, with the rest retrieved from reference TRBV30 and TRBJ1-1, is SQTIHQWPATLVQPVGSPLSLECTVEGTSNPNLYWYRQAAGRGLQLLFYSVGIGQISSEVPQNLSASRPQDRQFILSSKKLLLSDSGFYLCAWRRTGITEAFFGQGTRLTVV.

This clonotype was found many times. A junction end diverges from the germline sequence, so it may reflect a read error. The rearrangement uses TRBV7-7 and TRBJ2-5, with D possibly TRBD1 on 6 matching bases. The germline gives CDR1 SSHAT, CDR2 FNYEAQ (reference sequence). The CDR3 consists of 14 residues. Here the CDR3 reads CASSPRGFQETQYF. The CDR3 DNA sequence: TGTGCTAGCAGCCCTAGGGGGTTCCAAGAGACCCAGTACTTC.

This clonotype was counted once. CDR3 nucleotides: TGTGCCACCAGCAGCGACAGGGGATTTGGTGGCTACACCTTC. Protein sequence: CATSSDRGFGGYTF. The chain combines TRBV15 with TRBJ1-2, with 8 bases that match TRBD1. The CDR3 spans 14 residues. Trimming took 3 bases from V and 7 from J; bases not matched to a gene: 7. Germline V gene lookup returns CDR1 LNHNV and CDR2 YYDKDF (reference sequence).

As regards this clonotype: It may be a read error: a sequence one base away is much more abundant. The CDR3 carries no conserved terminal phenylalanine or tryptophan, so it likely arises from a read error. V gene TRBV7-2 combines with J gene TRBJ1-1; D perhaps matches TRBD1 (6 bases). The CDR3 extends over 13 amino acids. Trimming removed 5 bases from V and 2 bases from J, with 9 bases in between. Germline CDR1 and CDR2: SGHTA and FQGNSA. CDR3 bases: TGTGCCAGCAGCGGGGGCTTCAACACTGAAGCTTTCTGT. It translates to CASSGGFNTEAFC.

J is TRBJ1-2 and V is TRBV30, with TRBD1 as a possible D gene (6 bases). The CDR3 consists of 16 residues. The germline gives CDR1 GTSNPN, CDR2 SVGIG (reference sequence). Trimming left V 4 bases short and J 1 base short, with 19 bases between. CDR3 coding DNA: TGTGCCTGGATTTCTCTGGGGGGCCACTTTAACTATGGCTACACCTTC. Amino acids: CAWISLGGHFNYGYTF.

A few counts support this clonotype. CDR3 sequence: CASSNRQGAPPYEQYF. The CDR3 DNA sequence: TGTGCCAGCAGTAATCGACAGGGGGCCCCTCCCTACGAGCAGTACTTC. The chain joins TRBV6-5 to TRBJ2-7; 10 positions match TRBD1. CDR3 length equals 16 residues. The trim removed 5 bases at V and 2 bases at J, leaving 9 bases unmatched. The V gene's germline CDR1 is MNHEY and CDR2 SVGAGI.

The chain couples TRBV10-3 to TRBJ1-2, with D unclear. The V gene's germline CDR1 is ENHRY and CDR2 SYGVKD. CDR3 length: 14 amino acids. Trimming took 6 bases from V and 4 from J, leaving 15 bases between them. CDR3 region: CAIRGMHDTYGYTF. The CDR3, as DNA: TGTGCCATCAGGGGTATGCACGACACCTATGGCTACACCTTC.

The chain recombines TRBV20-1 with TRBJ2-5; D gene unclear. Germline V lookup: CDR1 DFQATT, CDR2 SNEGSKA (reference sequence). The CDR3 runs 14 residues. V lost 1 base and J lost 3, with 12 bases in between. CDR3 DNA: TGCAGTGCTAGAGTACGGATAGTCGAAGAGACCCAGTACTTC. This codes for CSARVRIVEETQYF.

This clonotype was counted between two and nine times. This chain joins TRBV4-2 and TRBJ2-2; 10 bases are a match to TRBD1. Per the germline V gene, CDR1 is LGHNA and CDR2 is YNFKEQ. The CDR3 is 19 residues long. J lost 5 bases, V lost 0 bases, and 12 bases had no gene match. In DNA, the CDR3 is TGTGCCAGCAGCCAAGATTCCCTCCGGGACAGGGGTCTGACCGGGGAGCTGTTTTTT. This codes for CASSQDSLRDRGLTGELFF.

This clonotype has a count of ten or more. The V and J genes are TRBV7-9 and TRBJ2-1; 7 bases agree with TRBD2. After removal of 8 bases from V and 7 bases from J, the junction contained 8 bases not matched to a gene. The CDR3 loop spans 13 amino acids. CDR1 and CDR2 from the germline V gene are SEHNR and FQNEAQ (reference sequence). As DNA, the CDR3 is TGTGCCAGCCAGGCGGGGGACCTGAATGAGCAGTTCTTC. Translating it yields CASQAGDLNEQFF.

This chain connects TRBV7-2 to TRBJ1-1; D remains unclear. The CDR3 loop spans 12 amino acids. Per germline, CDR1 SGHTA and CDR2 FQGNSA. The V and J ends lost 11 bases and 8 bases respectively, with 18 bases between them. The CDR3 nucleotides are TGTGCCTCAGACACAACCTCGTGGGAAGCTTTCTTT. Translating gives CASDTTSWEAFF.

This clonotype was observed at least ten times. The rearrangement joins TRBV7-2 to TRBJ1-5; 12 bases agree with TRBD1. This CDR3 contains 18 residues. Per the germline V gene, CDR1 is SGHTA and CDR2 is FQGNSA. Unmatched junction bases numbered 14, after V lost 5 bases and J lost 6 bases. CDR3 DNA: TGTGCCAGCAGCCACGGGACAGGGGGCGCAGGAGTAGGTCAGCCCCAGCATTTT. Translated, it gives CASSHGTGGAGVGQPQHF.

This clonotype was detected many times. The J gene is TRBJ1-2, the V gene TRBV29-1; 7 bases are shared with TRBD1. The V gene end was trimmed by 6 bases and the J gene end by 3 bases; junction bases not matched to a gene: 10. The CDR3 consists of 14 residues. Germline lookup yields CDR1 SQVTM and CDR2 ANQGSEA. DNA of the CDR3: TGCAGCGTCGACAAGACAGGGCTGGACTATGGCTACACCTTC. This sequence encodes CSVDKTGLDYGYTF. The whole variable domain, filled in from reference TRBV29-1 and TRBJ1-2, reads SAVISQKPSRDICQRGTSLTIQCQVDSQVTMMFWYRQQPGQSLTLIATANQGSEATYESGFVIDKFPISRPNLTFSTLTVSNMSPEDSSIYLCSVDKTGLDYGYTFGSGTRLTVV.

In this sample, this clonotype turned up a few times. The chain recombines TRBV7-2 with TRBJ2-2; 9 bases map to TRBD1. The CDR3 consists of 16 residues. From germline, CDR1 is SGHTA and CDR2 FQGNSA. V lost 5 bases and J lost 4; bases outside the gene matches: 8. The CDR3 reads CASSIGQGIVTGELFF. Here the CDR3 DNA reads TGTGCCAGCAGCATCGGACAGGGGATAGTCACCGGGGAGCTGTTTTTT. The whole variable domain, remainder taken from reference TRBV7-2 and TRBJ2-2, is GAGVSQSPSNKVTEKGKDVELRCDPISGHTALYWYRQSLGQGLEFLIYFQGNSAPDKSGLPSDRFSAERTGGSVSTLTIQRTQQEDSAVYLCASSIGQGIVTGELFFGEGSRLTVL.

This clonotype is a singleton in its sample. The CDR3 DNA reads as TGCGCCAGCAGCTTGGAAGGAACTAGATCCGATACGCAGTATTTT. Its protein is CASSLEGTRSDTQYF. This chain connects TRBV5-1 to TRBJ2-3, with a weak D call TRBD2 (5 bases). This CDR3 region has 15 residues. Germline V gene sequence: CDR1 SGHRS, CDR2 YFSETQ. V shed 0 bases and J shed 6 bases, with 14 bases lying between them.

This clonotype was found many times. The chain has TRBV29-1 and TRBJ2-7; tentatively, D is TRBD1 (5 bases). Germline V gene data show CDR1 as SQVTM and CDR2 as ANQGSEA. Trimming stripped 7 bases from V and 5 bases from J, with 18 bases between. The CDR3 contains 13 residues. The CDR3 bases are TGCAGCGCCAGAGGCAGGGATCCCCACGAGCAGTACTTC. Encoded protein: CSARGRDPHEQYF.

This clonotype has just a few counts. A much more abundant neighbour one base away suggests this may be a read error. The chain has TRBV2 and TRBJ2-5, with TRBD1 as a possible D gene (6 bases). The CDR3 contains 15 residues. Trimming took off 7 bases at V and 11 bases at J, with 26 bases between the two ends. From germline, CDR1 is SNHLY and CDR2 FYNNEI. The CDR3 spells CASTRGGLGYNEQYF. The CDR3, as DNA: TGTGCCAGCACCCGAGGGGGTTTGGGTTACAATGAGCAGTACTTC.